The present T cell receptor beta chain was sequenced within a study of blood T cell repertoires in COVID-19. Generated by immunoSEQ multiplex PCR, the TCRdb table keeps only in-frame clones and is missing some. Of 190,000 or so clones in the sample, 85% were seen once. Sequenced sample: PBMCs or T cells enriched from blood (not recorded which). The TCR was taken from a man aged 40-50 years who had recovered from COVID-19.

The CDR3 loop is CASNLPGTESYEQYF. The CDR3 nucleotides read TGTGCCAGTAACCTTCCCGGGACAGAGTCCTACGAGCAGTACTTC. V and J are TRBV19 and TRBJ2-7; 7 nucleotides align to TRBD1. This CDR3 spans 15 amino acids. CDR1 and CDR2 (germline): LNHDA, SQIVND (reference sequence). V shed 7 bases and J 1 base; nucleotides not matched to a gene: 10. Looking up the rest from reference TRBV19 and TRBJ2-7 gives the full variable domain: DGGITQSPKYLFRKEGQNVTLSCEQNLNHDAMYWYRQDPGQGLRLIYYSQIVNDFQKGDIAEGYSVSREKKESFPLTVTSAQKNPTAFYLCASNLPGTESYEQYFGPGTRLTVT.